Included here is one T cell receptor (beta chain) sequence, with context. CDR3 size: 14 residues. V was trimmed by 3 bases and J by 0 bases, leaving 6 bases between them. The germline gives CDR1 DFQATT, CDR2 SNEGSKA (reference sequence). This sample is drawn from a study of identical twins. Addition of a universal primer site occurred through template switching, and cDNA carried unique molecular identifiers. TCRdb called the 5' RACE reads again in MiXCR, with one record for every CDR3 protein. The sample consists of approximately 500,000 distinct CDR3 sequences, roughly 24% of them appearing once. These records were also assigned to another study, of T cells expressing NK-cell markers. That publication notes: Underlying the TCR beta repertoires were sorted CD3+CD56+NKG2C+, CD3+CD56+NKG2C- and CD3+CD56-NKG2C+ T cells. Also leading the CD3+CD56-NKG2C+ fraction in a handful of donors were these clonotypes.

The source material was CD4+ T cells sorted from blood. The TCR was taken from a young woman in good health. The chain employs TRBV20-1 and TRBJ2-6; D call uncertain. CDR3 nucleotide sequence: TGCAGTGCTAGTCCAAGCTCTGGGGCCAACGTCCTGACTTTC. As protein: CSASPSSGANVLTF.